A selection of T cell receptor beta chains follows, all from one sample in a study of early T cells in non-severe SARS-CoV-2 infection. TCRdb re-derived calls from the 5' RACE reads in MiXCR, one entry per CDR3 protein. The data show about 64,000 distinct CDR3 sequences, more than 15% seen once. Sequencing used whole blood, obtained at baseline. These receptors all come from an adult who was a healthcare worker with PCR-confirmed SARS-CoV-2 infection or an uninfected control (not recorded which). CDR3s include the opening cysteine and the closing phenylalanine or tryptophan. A D gene is named only where the DNA matches it firmly. Part of the rows lack a size; the others show once, few, many or a class for expanded clones.

j_call d_call cdr3_length v_call clone_size cdr3_aa cdr3_nt
TRBJ1-4 . 13 TRBV12-3/TRBV12-4 few CASSLTGREKLFF TGTGCCAGCAGTTTAACAGGGCGTGAAAAACTGTTTTTT
TRBJ2-7 . 15 TRBV7-8 . CASSFGAKSSYEQYF TGTGCCAGCAGCTTTGGGGCAAAGAGCTCCTACGAGCAGTACTTC
TRBJ2-3 TRBD2 16 TRBV11-2 . CASSLDRAGVQDTQYF TGTGCCAGCAGCTTAGACCGAGCGGGAGTACAAGATACGCAGTATTTT
TRBJ2-7 . 15 TRBV7-6 . CASSRQDGTAYEQYF TGTGCCAGCAGCCGACAGGACGGGACGGCCTACGAGCAGTACTTC
TRBJ1-4 . 14 TRBV7-2 few CASSLGPFNEKLFF TGTGCCAGCAGCTTAGGACCGTTTAATGAAAAACTGTTTTTT
TRBJ2-3 TRBD2 13 TRBV20-1 . CSAAGAHTDTQYF TGCAGTGCTGCGGGAGCTCACACAGATACGCAGTATTTT
TRBJ2-2 . 13 TRBV2 . CASRPRATGELFF TGTGCCAGCAGACCCAGGGCCACCGGGGAGCTGTTTTTT
TRBJ2-6 TRBD2 19 TRBV6-5 many CASSYSIPGGGSGANVLTF TGTGCCAGCAGTTACTCGATTCCCGGGGGGGGATCTGGGGCCAACGTCCTGACTTTC
TRBJ1-2 . 14 TRBV2 few CASSEALRTDGYTF TGTGCCAGCAGTGAAGCGCTTCGGACAGACGGCTACACCTTC
TRBJ2-2 TRBD2 17 TRBV11-2 few CASSRTSGGTNTGELFF TGTGCCAGCAGCCGCACTAGCGGGGGAACGAACACCGGGGAGCTGTTTTTT
TRBJ1-5 . 13 TRBV2 few CASRQGNNQPQHF TGTGCCAGCAGACAGGGTAACAATCAGCCCCAGCATTTT
TRBJ2-3 . 14 TRBV11-2 few CASSASWETDTQYF TGTGCCAGCAGCGCCTCTTGGGAGACAGATACGCAGTATTTT
TRBJ2-3 TRBD2 18 TRBV4-2 few CASSQDRAGGHRSGAQYF TGTGCCAGCAGCCAAGATCGGGCGGGGGGCCACCGCAGCGGGGCGCAGTATTTT
TRBJ2-7 TRBD2 15 TRBV12-3/TRBV12-4 few CASSEGLAGFYEQYF TGTGCCAGCAGTGAAGGACTAGCGGGATTCTACGAGCAGTACTTC
TRBJ1-1 . 15 TRBV11-2 . CASSLKTTGNTEAFF TGTGCCAGCAGCTTAAAAACGACAGGGAACACTGAAGCTTTCTTT
TRBJ2-7 TRBD1 14 TRBV27 . CATRIPGQGSEQYF TGTGCCACTAGGATTCCGGGACAGGGATCCGAGCAGTACTTC
TRBJ2-1 TRBD2 14 TRBV28 few CASKIRRGGGEQFF TGTGCCAGCAAGATCAGGCGGGGGGGCGGTGAGCAGTTCTTC
TRBJ2-4 . 13 TRBV29-1 . CSANLGWENIQYF TGCAGCGCAAATCTAGGGTGGGAAAACATTCAGTACTTC
TRBJ2-3 . 13 TRBV20-1 many CSFTPEPTDTQYF TGCAGTTTTACCCCCGAACCCACAGATACGCAGTATTTT
TRBJ2-6 . 15 TRBV24-1 many CATSLSGSGANVLTF TGTGCCACCAGTCTTTCGGGGTCTGGGGCCAACGTCCTGACTTTC
TRBJ2-3 . 14 TRBV20-1 many CSAWGYSSTDTQYF TGCAGTGCTTGGGGGTACTCCAGCACAGATACGCAGTATTTT
TRBJ2-3 . 13 TRBV18 few CASSPPGTDTQYF TGTGCCAGCTCACCACCGGGGACAGATACGCAGTATTTT
TRBJ2-2 . 13 TRBV11-3 . CASSLSRTGELFF TGTGCCAGCAGCTTAAGCCGCACCGGGGAGCTGTTTTTT
TRBJ2-2 . 13 TRBV15 . CATSRDYTGELFF TGTGCCACCAGCAGGGATTACACCGGGGAGCTGTTTTTT
TRBJ1-6 . 13 TRBV6-5 many CASGVFSNSPLHF TGTGCCAGTGGGGTTTTCTCTAATTCACCCCTCCACTTT
TRBJ1-2 . 12 TRBV2 . CASSASETGYTF TGTGCCAGCAGTGCCTCAGAGACTGGCTACACCTTC
TRBJ1-2 . 11 TRBV7-9 . CASSLDRGYTF TGTGCCAGCAGCCTCGACCGTGGCTACACCTTC
TRBJ2-1 TRBD2 17 TRBV7-6 few CASSLQGLAGGRNEQFF TGTGCCAGCAGCCTCCAAGGACTAGCGGGAGGCAGGAATGAGCAGTTCTTC
TRBJ1-3 . 15 TRBV6-2/TRBV6-3 . CASSYSRGTGNTIYF TGTGCCAGCAGTTACTCGCGGGGGACTGGAAACACCATATATTTT
TRBJ2-1 . 13 TRBV27 once CASSPGQNNEQFF TGTGCCAGCAGTCCGGGACAAAACAATGAGCAGTTCTTC
TRBJ2-7 TRBD1 13 TRBV20-1 . CSACRQGAYEQYF TGCAGTGCTTGTCGACAGGGGGCCTACGAGCAGTACTTC
TRBJ1-5 . 14 TRBV24-1 . CATSGYGGNQPQHF TGTGCCACCAGTGGGTATGGGGGGAATCAGCCCCAGCATTTT
TRBJ2-4 TRBD2 18 TRBV5-4 many CASSGTSGSPLAKNIQYF TGTGCCAGCAGCGGGACTAGCGGGTCGCCTCTAGCCAAAAACATTCAGTACTTC
TRBJ1-5 . 14 TRBV7-6 few CASSPDGGDQPQHF TGTGCCAGCAGCCCGGATGGGGGGGATCAGCCCCAGCATTTT
TRBJ1-1 . 16 TRBV4-1 . CASSQEIVGSQTKAFF TGCGCCAGCAGCCAAGAAATTGTGGGGAGCCAGACTAAAGCTTTCTTT
TRBJ2-1 TRBD1 15 TRBV3-1 . CASSQGGTGSNEQFF TGTGCCAGCAGCCAAGGCGGGACAGGGAGTAATGAGCAGTTCTTC
TRBJ2-7 . 13 TRBV28 few CASSLWSAYEQYF TGTGCCAGCAGTTTATGGAGCGCCTACGAGCAGTACTTC
TRBJ2-3 . 13 TRBV24-1 few CATSEGPGGRQYF TGTGCCACCAGTGAAGGACCAGGTGGGAGGCAGTATTTT
TRBJ2-5 TRBD2 15 TRBV7-2 . CASSWGGRGSETQYF TGTGCCAGCAGCTGGGGCGGGAGAGGGAGTGAGACCCAGTACTTC
TRBJ2-7 . 14 TRBV7-9 few CASSLETRGYEQYF TGTGCCAGCAGCTTAGAGACCCGAGGTTACGAGCAGTACTTC
TRBJ2-2 . 14 TRBV18 few CASSLLQNTGELFF TGTGCCAGCTCGCTCTTACAGAACACCGGGGAGCTGTTTTTT